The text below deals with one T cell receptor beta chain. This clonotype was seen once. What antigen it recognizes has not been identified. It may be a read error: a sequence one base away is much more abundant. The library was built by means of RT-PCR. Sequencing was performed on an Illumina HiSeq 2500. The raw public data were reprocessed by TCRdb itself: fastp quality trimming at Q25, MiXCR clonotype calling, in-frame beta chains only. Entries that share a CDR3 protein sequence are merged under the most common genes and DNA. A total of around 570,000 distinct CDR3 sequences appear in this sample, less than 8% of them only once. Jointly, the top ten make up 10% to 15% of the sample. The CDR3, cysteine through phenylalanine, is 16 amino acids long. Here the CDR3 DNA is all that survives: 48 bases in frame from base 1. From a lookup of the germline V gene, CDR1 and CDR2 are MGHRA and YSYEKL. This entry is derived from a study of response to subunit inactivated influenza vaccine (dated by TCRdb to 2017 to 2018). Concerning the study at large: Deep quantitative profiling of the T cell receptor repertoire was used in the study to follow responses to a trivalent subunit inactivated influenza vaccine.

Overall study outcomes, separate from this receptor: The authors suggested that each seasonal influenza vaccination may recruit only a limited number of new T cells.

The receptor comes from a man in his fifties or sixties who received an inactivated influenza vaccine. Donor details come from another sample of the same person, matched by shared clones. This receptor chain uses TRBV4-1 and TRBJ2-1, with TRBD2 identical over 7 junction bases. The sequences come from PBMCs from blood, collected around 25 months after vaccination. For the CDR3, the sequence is CASGQDRTRTVNEQFF. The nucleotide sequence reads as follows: TGCGCCAGCGGCCAAGACCGGACTAGAACTGTCAATGAGCAGTTCTTC.